This TCR beta chain is from a study of blood T cell repertoires in COVID-19. The sample holds one count of this clone. The germline gives CDR1 SGHRS, CDR2 YFSETQ. CDR3 length: 13 residues. J gave up 4 bases and V 3 bases, and 3 bases lay outside the gene matches. The authors' processing: Researchers report that nucleated cell counts were estimated from reference gene primer amplification. Assay used: immunoSEQ multiplex PCR; TCRdb lists only in-frame clones, some missing. The V and J calls and clone size are taken from that table; D and trimming were inferred from the DNA. The data hold 300,000 to 350,000 clones, with over 85% observed a single time.

The V call is TRBV5-1, the J call TRBJ1-1; 7 bases agree with TRBD1. This TCR derives from a woman in her 30s who had recovered from COVID-19. Material for sequencing was PBMCs or T cells enriched from blood (not recorded which). The CDR3 here is CASSSQGSTEAFF. CDR3 nucleotides: TGCGCCAGCAGCTCACAGGGGAGCACTGAAGCTTTCTTT.